These 16 T cell receptor beta chains came from one sample sequenced in a study of shared clonotypes between healthy human individuals. Measured with immunoSEQ multiplex PCR; TCRdb has only the in-frame clones, and not every one. The sample yields roughly 2,500,000 clones, 93% seen once. The sequenced material came from naive CD4+ T cells from PBMCs. Subset described: CD45RA+ positively selected. The receptors stem from a man aged 18 to 29 in good health. Some clones in this sample may be carry-over from other donors' samples.

This chain links TRBV9 with TRBJ1-1; 9 nucleotides agree with TRBD1. Per germline, CDR1 SGDLS and CDR2 YYNGEE. The CDR3 loop spans 14 amino acids. Trimming took 1 base from V and 6 from J; bases not matched to a gene: 4. The CDR3 sequence: CASSVIGTGPEAFF. CDR3 coding DNA: TGTGCCAGCAGCGTAATCGGGACAGGGCCTGAAGCTTTCTTT.

The chain carries TRBV7-2 and TRBJ1-4, with a possible D match to TRBD1 (5 bases). The V gene lost 5 bases and the J gene lost 5 bases, with 9 bases spanning the gap. CDR3 size: 13 residues. The V gene's germline CDR1 is SGHTA and CDR2 FQGNSA. CDR3 nucleotides: TGTGCCAGCAGCGGGGCGGTAAATGAAAAACTGTTTTTT. Translation: CASSGAVNEKLFF.

This sequence joins TRBV27 and TRBJ2-3; 7 bases align to TRBD2. CDR1 is MNHEY, CDR2 SMNVEV, per germline (reference sequence). The junction had 6 bases not matched to a gene; V was cut back by 5 bases and J by 4 bases. CDR3 length: 14 amino acids. As DNA, the CDR3 is TGTGCCAGCAGTCCTGCGGGAGTCGCAGATACGCAGTATTTT. Protein sequence: CASSPAGVADTQYF.

The chain couples TRBV18 to TRBJ1-2, with 7 bases matching TRBD1. The trim removed 0 bases at V and 6 bases at J, leaving 7 bases unmatched. The CDR3 is 15 amino acids. CDR1 is KGHSH, CDR2 LQKENI, per germline. In DNA form, the CDR3 reads TGTGCCAGCTCACCACCGGACAGGCCGGACGATGGCTACACCTTC. Translated: CASSPPDRPDDGYTF.

The chain recombines TRBV15 with TRBJ1-2, with D tentatively TRBD1 (6 bases). The CDR3 runs 16 residues. Germline V gene sequence: CDR1 LNHNV, CDR2 YYDKDF (reference sequence). V lost 0 bases, J lost 2 bases, and 13 bases lay in between. DNA for the CDR3: TGTGCCACCAGCAGAGACCGGGCCAGGGGAAACTATGGCTACACCTTC. Its protein is CATSRDRARGNYGYTF.

The chain has TRBV5-1 and TRBJ2-3; 7 positions agree with TRBD2. There are 16 residues in the CDR3. The V gene's germline CDR1 is SGHRS and CDR2 YFSETQ. The trim removed 1 base at V and 2 bases at J, leaving 7 bases unmatched. CDR3 in amino acids: CASSLSSGGSTDTQYF. The CDR3 region has the DNA TGCGCCAGCAGCTTGTCTAGCGGTGGCTCCACAGATACGCAGTATTTT.

The chain joins TRBV15 to TRBJ1-1; the D gene is possibly TRBD1 (5 bases). Trimming left V 2 bases short and J 10 bases short, with 11 bases between. The CDR3 totals 12 residues. The V gene's germline CDR1 is LNHNV and CDR2 YYDKDF (reference sequence). This chain's CDR3 is CATSRSLRGAFF. The CDR3 bases are TGTGCCACCAGCAGATCACTAAGGGGAGCTTTCTTT.

The genes are TRBV5-5 and TRBJ2-1; no clear D gene. The germline CDR1 and CDR2 sequences are SGHKS and YYEKEE (reference sequence). The V end lost 4 bases, the J end lost 1 base, and 12 bases lay between the germline ends. The CDR3 covers 15 residues. The CDR3 DNA follows: TGTGCCAGCAGCCCCACCCATGGGTCCTACAATGAGCAGTTCTTC. Encoded protein: CASSPTHGSYNEQFF.

This chain connects TRBV11-2 to TRBJ2-3; 11 bases fit TRBD2. The germline CDR1 and CDR2 sequences are SGHAT and FQNNGV. The CDR3 spans 16 residues. With 1 base clipped from V and 5 bases from J, the junction kept 5 bases outside the gene matches. CDR3 bases: TGTGCCAGCAGCTTAGCCCCCCTAGCGGGAGGAGATACGCAGTATTTT. Its protein product is CASSLAPLAGGDTQYF.

The rearrangement links TRBV12-2 to TRBJ1-2; no check of the table's D call, TRBD1, against the DNA was made. TRBV12-2 is marked as a pseudogene. This CDR3 has 17 amino acids. CDR3 loop: CASRLVKGARGGVGYTF. The CDR3 DNA is TGTGCAAGTCGCTTAGTTAAAGGGGCCAGGGGCGGTGTTGGCTACACCTTC.

This clone was observed a few times. This chain links TRBV19 with TRBJ1-1; D perhaps matches TRBD1 (6 bases). V was cut by 7 bases and J by 1 base, with 13 bases left in between. The CDR3 consists of 14 residues. CDR1 and CDR2 (germline): LNHDA, SQIVND (reference sequence). The CDR3 loop reads CASNPQGRNTEAFF. The CDR3 DNA reads TGTGCCAGTAATCCCCAGGGGAGGAACACTGAAGCTTTCTTT. Looking up the rest from reference TRBV19 and TRBJ1-1 gives the full variable domain: DGGITQSPKYLFRKEGQNVTLSCEQNLNHDAMYWYRQDPGQGLRLIYYSQIVNDFQKGDIAEGYSVSREKKESFPLTVTSAQKNPTAFYLCASNPQGRNTEAFFGQGTRLTVV.

CDR3: CASSLTGVKETQYF. The CDR3 DNA follows: TGCGCCAGCAGCTTAACGGGAGTAAAAGAGACCCAGTACTTC. The chain couples TRBV5-1 to TRBJ2-5, with a tentative D call TRBD2 (6 bases). The CDR3 loop spans 14 amino acids. Trimming took off 2 bases at V and 3 bases at J, with 11 bases between the two ends. Germline CDR1 reads SGHRS; CDR2 reads YFSETQ.

The chain recombines TRBV11-2 with TRBJ2-6, with unresolved D. Germline CDR1 SGHAT, CDR2 FQNNGV. CDR3 length equals 16 residues. Deletions cut 2 bases from V and 2 bases from J, with 10 bases between. In DNA form, the CDR3 reads TGTGCCAGCAGCTTATCGACAAATGCTGGGGCCAACGTCCTGACTTTC. Translated: CASSLSTNAGANVLTF. Full variable domain (remainder filled in from reference TRBV11-2 and TRBJ2-6): EAGVAQSPRYKIIEKRQSVAFWCNPISGHATLYWYQQILGQGPKLLIQFQNNGVVDDSQLPKDRFSAERLKGVDSTLKIQPAKLEDSAVYLCASSLSTNAGANVLTFGAGSRLTVL.

V is TRBV27 and J is TRBJ2-4; 9 bases are shared with TRBD1. The germline V gene has CDR1 MNHEY and CDR2 SMNVEV (reference sequence). The CDR3 length is 15 residues. V lost 11 bases to trimming and J lost 7 bases; unmatched junction nucleotides: 15. The CDR3 DNA follows: TGTGCCCCCGCCGATGGTGGACAGGGGTGGAACATTCAGTACTTC. It encodes CAPADGGQGWNIQYF.

The sample holds one count of this clone. The rearrangement joins TRBV7-8 to TRBJ1-3, with TRBD1 identical over 8 bases. The CDR3 sequence is 15 residues long. Germline CDR1 SGHVS, CDR2 FQNEAQ. The junction had 5 bases not matched to a gene; V was cut back by 5 bases and J by 2 bases. This CDR3 reads CASSEQGVPGNTIYF. In nucleotides, the CDR3 is TGTGCCAGCAGCGAACAGGGGGTCCCTGGAAACACCATATATTTT.

V gene TRBV7-2 combines with J gene TRBJ1-3; D is ambiguous. Germline values: CDR1 SGHTA, CDR2 FQGNSA. The V gene lost 3 bases and the J gene lost 0 bases, with 12 bases spanning the gap. The CDR3 spans 16 residues. The CDR3 reads CASSFEGRSSGNTIYF. For the CDR3, the DNA is TGTGCCAGCAGCTTTGAAGGACGAAGCTCTGGAAACACCATATATTTT.